One and the same sample provided the 15 T cell receptor beta chains below, sequenced in a study of blood T cell repertoires in COVID-19. Only in-frame clones appear in the TCRdb table, and some are missing; sequencing was by immunoSEQ multiplex PCR. This repertoire shows 150,000 to 200,000 clones, 79% found once; its top ten account for roughly 5.7%. Material for sequencing was peripheral blood. The receptors shown here come from a middle-aged woman with COVID-19, enrolled during active disease.

This clone was observed a handful of times. The same CDR3 also results from other DNA sequences found in this sample. The gene calls are TRBV6-5 and TRBJ1-1; TRBD1 might be the D (5 bases). This CDR3 is built from 15 residues. V was trimmed by 2 bases and J by 1 base, leaving 11 bases between them. The germline CDR1 and CDR2 sequences are MNHEY and SVGAGI. CDR3 sequence: CASSYGGAGNTEAFF. Written as DNA, the CDR3 is TGTGCCAGCAGTTACGGAGGGGCTGGGAACACTGAAGCTTTCTTT.

The chain carries TRBV6-2 or TRBV6-3 and TRBJ1-1; D perhaps matches TRBD1 (5 bases). Trimming took off 5 bases at V and 6 bases at J, with 7 bases between the two ends. CDR3 length: 11 residues. From germline, CDR1 is MNHEY and CDR2 SVGEGT. For the CDR3, the DNA is TGTGCCAGCAGTACGACAGCTGAAGCTTTCTTT. The encoded protein is CASSTTAEAFF.

This rearrangement joins TRBV2 to TRBJ1-2; D remains unclear. The CDR3 has 14 residues. V gave up 9 bases and J gave up 8 bases, with 22 bases separating them. Germline V gene data show CDR1 as SNHLY and CDR2 as FYNNEI. For the CDR3, the DNA is TGTGCCAGAGAGGACTCACGGGGTTCTTGGGGCTACACCTTC. Protein: CAREDSRGSWGYTF.

V is TRBV5-1 and J is TRBJ2-1, with 12 bases matching TRBD2. V was clipped by 0 bases and J by 6 bases; unmatched bases: 1. CDR3 length: 15 residues. From germline, CDR1 is SGHRS and CDR2 YFSETQ. CDR3 bases: TGCGCCAGCAGCTTGGAACTAGCGGGAGGCAATGAGCAGTTCTTC. This codes for CASSLELAGGNEQFF.

The J gene is TRBJ2-3, the V gene TRBV30; 10 nucleotides agree with TRBD1. The CDR3 is 15 residues long. Germline V gene lookup returns CDR1 GTSNPN and CDR2 SVGIG (reference sequence). V trimming: 1 base; J trimming: 4 bases; junction bases outside the gene matches: 5. The CDR3 sequence: CAWSERQGAADTQYF. In nucleotides, the CDR3 is TGTGCCTGGAGTGAACGACAGGGGGCAGCAGATACGCAGTATTTT.

The chain has TRBV19 and TRBJ1-2; possible D gene TRBD1, 5 bases. V dropped 8 bases and J dropped 7 bases, with 14 bases sitting between them. The CDR3 is 12 amino acids. Germline loops: CDR1 LNHDA, CDR2 SQIVND (reference sequence). The CDR3 is CASAGPPGGYTF. In DNA, the CDR3 is TGTGCCAGTGCAGGGCCTCCGGGTGGCTACACCTTC.

This clone was observed a handful of times. The chain couples TRBV4-2 to TRBJ2-3, with 12 bases identical to TRBD2. The trim removed 0 bases at V and 4 bases at J, leaving 2 bases unmatched. Germline V CDR1 and CDR2: LGHNA, YNFKEQ. The CDR3 contains 16 residues. DNA for the CDR3: TGTGCCAGCAGCCAAGATCTAGCGGGGGGGCCAGATACGCAGTATTTT. Protein: CASSQDLAGGPDTQYF.

The chain recombines TRBV6-5 with TRBJ1-2; D uncertain. From germline, CDR1 is MNHEY and CDR2 SVGAGI. V shed 6 bases and J shed 4 bases, with 6 bases lying between them. The CDR3 is made up of 11 amino acids. Here the CDR3 reads CASRDFYGYTF. DNA of the CDR3: TGTGCCAGCAGGGACTTCTATGGCTACACCTTC.

J is TRBJ1-1 and V is TRBV6-5; no reliable D call. The CDR3 consists of 13 residues. Trimming stripped 7 bases from V and 0 bases from J, with 9 bases between. In germline, CDR1 is MNHEY, CDR2 SVGAGI. CDR3 in amino acids: CASKIQMNTEAFF. The CDR3 DNA is TGTGCCAGCAAAATACAAATGAACACTGAAGCTTTCTTT.

The chain combines TRBV2 with TRBJ2-2; D might be TRBD1 (5 bases). The germline V gene encodes CDR1 SNHLY and CDR2 FYNNEI. The CDR3 length is 16 residues. Trimming shortened V by 3 bases and J by 3 bases, and 14 bases separated the two germline ends. The CDR3 sequence is CASSEFLSRDTGELFF. Written as DNA, the CDR3 is TGTGCCAGCAGTGAGTTCTTGTCCAGGGACACCGGGGAGCTGTTTTTT.

The J gene is TRBJ1-4, the V gene TRBV5-1; D is uncertain. Trimming removed 5 bases at V and 7 bases at J, with 18 bases between. Germline CDR1 reads SGHRS; CDR2 reads YFSETQ. This CDR3 spans 15 amino acids. The CDR3 loop is CASSVFVGVAEKLFF. The CDR3 DNA reads TGCGCCAGCAGTGTCTTTGTCGGGGTTGCTGAAAAACTGTTTTTT.

This chain uses TRBV5-1 with TRBJ1-6; unclear D gene. V was clipped by 0 bases and J by 10 bases, with 11 bases between them. The CDR3 consists of 14 residues. The germline CDR1 and CDR2 sequences are SGHRS and YFSETQ. DNA of the CDR3: TGCGCCAGCAGCTTGGAACTAATCGGGTCACCCCTCCACTTT. This codes for CASSLELIGSPLHF.

The chain links TRBV7-9 to TRBJ2-5, with D possibly matching TRBD2 (5 bases). CDR3 length equals 16 residues. From germline, CDR1 is SEHNR and CDR2 FQNEAQ (reference sequence). Trimming shortened V by 5 bases and J by 5 bases, and 21 bases separated the two germline ends. The DNA of the CDR3 is TGTGCCAGCAGCCCCCGGGGAAGGTCACTTCAGGAGACCCAGTACTTC. It encodes CASSPRGRSLQETQYF.

This clone occurred a few times. In DNA form, the CDR3 reads TGCGCCAGCAGCTCAGGGCCAGGACTAGCGGGTTCCTACGAGCAGTACTTC. Protein product: CASSSGPGLAGSYEQYF. The rearrangement links TRBV5-1 to TRBJ2-7; 11 bases match TRBD2. V shed 3 bases, J shed 1 base, and the junction held 9 bases outside the gene matches. The germline gives CDR1 SGHRS, CDR2 YFSETQ. CDR3 size: 17 residues.

This clone was observed once. The CDR3 reads CASARYEGAFGTEAFF. The DNA of the CDR3 is TGTGCCAGCGCTCGGTATGAGGGGGCGTTTGGCACTGAAGCTTTCTTT. This chain connects TRBV7-7 to TRBJ1-1; 7 nucleotides match TRBD1. The CDR3 covers 16 residues. V lost 8 bases and J lost 4; bases outside the gene matches: 16. Germline V lookup: CDR1 SSHAT, CDR2 FNYEAQ (reference sequence).